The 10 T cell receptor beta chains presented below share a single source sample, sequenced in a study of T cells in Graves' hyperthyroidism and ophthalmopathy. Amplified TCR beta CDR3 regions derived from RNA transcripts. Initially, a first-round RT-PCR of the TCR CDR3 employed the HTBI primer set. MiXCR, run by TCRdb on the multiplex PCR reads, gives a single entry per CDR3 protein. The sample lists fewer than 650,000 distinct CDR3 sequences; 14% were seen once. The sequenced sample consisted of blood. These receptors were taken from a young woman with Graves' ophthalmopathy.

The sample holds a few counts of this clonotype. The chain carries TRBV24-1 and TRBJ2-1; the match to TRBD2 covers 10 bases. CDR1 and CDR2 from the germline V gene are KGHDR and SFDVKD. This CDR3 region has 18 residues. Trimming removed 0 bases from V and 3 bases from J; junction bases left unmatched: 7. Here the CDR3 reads CATSDLTPAGGNYNEQFF. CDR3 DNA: TGTGCCACCAGTGATTTGACGCCAGCGGGAGGGAACTACAATGAGCAGTTCTTC.

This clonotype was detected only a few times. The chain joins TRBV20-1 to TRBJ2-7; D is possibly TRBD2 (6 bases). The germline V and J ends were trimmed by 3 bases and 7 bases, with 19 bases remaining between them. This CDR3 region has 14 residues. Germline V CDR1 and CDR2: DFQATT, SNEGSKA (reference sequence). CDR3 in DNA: TGCAGTGCTAGTTATGGCGGGGAGAGGGTGGAGCAGTACTTC. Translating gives CSASYGGERVEQYF.

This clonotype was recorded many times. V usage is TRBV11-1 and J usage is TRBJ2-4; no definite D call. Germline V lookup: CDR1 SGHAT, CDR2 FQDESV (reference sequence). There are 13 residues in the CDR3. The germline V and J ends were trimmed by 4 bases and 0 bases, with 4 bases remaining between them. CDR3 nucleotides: TGTGCCAGCAGCTATACAGCCAAAAACATTCAGTACTTC. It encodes CASSYTAKNIQYF.

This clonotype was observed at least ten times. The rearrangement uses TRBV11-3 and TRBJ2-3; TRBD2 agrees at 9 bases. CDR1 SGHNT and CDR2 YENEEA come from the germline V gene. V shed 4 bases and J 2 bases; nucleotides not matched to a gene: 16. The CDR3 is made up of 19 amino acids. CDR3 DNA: TGTGCCAGCAGCTCGGGGGTAGCGGGAGTTCGGCGCGTCACAGATACGCAGTATTTT. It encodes CASSSGVAGVRRVTDTQYF.

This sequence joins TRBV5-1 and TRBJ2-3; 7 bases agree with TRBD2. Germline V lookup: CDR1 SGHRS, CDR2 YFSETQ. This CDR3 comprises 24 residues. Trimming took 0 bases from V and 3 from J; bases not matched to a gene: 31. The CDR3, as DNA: TGCGCCAGCAGCTTGGTTTTTTGGCGGGAGCAAAAATCGGGCCGCACTTACGGGACAGATACGCAGTATTTT. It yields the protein CASSLVFWREQKSGRTYGTDTQYF.

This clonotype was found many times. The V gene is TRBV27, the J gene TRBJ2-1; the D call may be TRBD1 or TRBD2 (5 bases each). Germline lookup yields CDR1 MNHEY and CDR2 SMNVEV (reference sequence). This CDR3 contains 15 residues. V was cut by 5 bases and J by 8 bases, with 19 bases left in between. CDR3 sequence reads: CASSPGAPMVYEQFF. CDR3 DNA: TGTGCCAGCAGTCCCGGGGCCCCAATGGTATATGAGCAGTTCTTC.

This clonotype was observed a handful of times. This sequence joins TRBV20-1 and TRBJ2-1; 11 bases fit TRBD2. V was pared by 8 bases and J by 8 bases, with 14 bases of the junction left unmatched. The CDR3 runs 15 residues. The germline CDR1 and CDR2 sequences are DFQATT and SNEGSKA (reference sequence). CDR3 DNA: TGCAGTTGGGGACTAGCGGAAGCCCCTGGGGATGAGCAGTTCTTC. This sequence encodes CSWGLAEAPGDEQFF.

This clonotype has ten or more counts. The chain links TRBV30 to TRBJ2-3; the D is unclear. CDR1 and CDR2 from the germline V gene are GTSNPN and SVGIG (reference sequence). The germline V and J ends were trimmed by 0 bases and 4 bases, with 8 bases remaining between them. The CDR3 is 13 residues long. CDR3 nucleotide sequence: TGTGCCTGGAGTGTACGAGGAGCAGATACGCAGTATTTT. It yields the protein CAWSVRGADTQYF.

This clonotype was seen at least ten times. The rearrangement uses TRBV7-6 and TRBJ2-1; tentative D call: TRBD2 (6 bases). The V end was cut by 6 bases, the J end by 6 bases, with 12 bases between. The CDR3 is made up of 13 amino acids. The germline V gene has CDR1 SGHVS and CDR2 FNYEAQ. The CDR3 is CASRPASANEQFF. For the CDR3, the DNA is TGTGCCAGCAGGCCCGCTAGCGCCAATGAGCAGTTCTTC. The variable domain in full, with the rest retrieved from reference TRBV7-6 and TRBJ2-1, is GAGVSQSPRYKVTKRGQDVALRCDPISGHVSLYWYRQALGQGPEFLTYFNYEAQQDKSGLPNDRFSAERPEGSISTLTIQRTEQRDSAMYRCASRPASANEQFFGPGTRLTVL.

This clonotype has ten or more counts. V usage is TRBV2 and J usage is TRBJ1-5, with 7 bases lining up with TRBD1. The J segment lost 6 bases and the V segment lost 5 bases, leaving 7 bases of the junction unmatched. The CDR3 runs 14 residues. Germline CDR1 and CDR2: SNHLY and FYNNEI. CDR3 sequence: CASSLDRRGQPQHF. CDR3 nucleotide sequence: TGTGCCAGCAGTTTGGACAGGCGGGGTCAGCCCCAGCATTTT.